Listed below are T cell receptor beta chains from one sample, sequenced in a study of cytomegalovirus exposure and HLA in healthy donors. Repertoires were generated with immunoSEQ multiplex PCR, while TCRdb's copy carries only in-frame clones and drops some. Of tens of thousands of clones detected, around 79% appear once; the ten largest clones hold 4.5% to 7%. Input material: PBMCs. The origin of the receptors is a male donor in good health and CMV-seropositive. Both conserved end residues are part of each CDR3. Each record gives: V gene, clone size, J gene, D gene, CDR3 protein, CDR3 DNA. A D gene is named only where the DNA matches it firmly. Only part of the rows carry a size: once, few, many, or a class if the clone is expanded.

V: TRBV19; size: .; J: TRBJ2-7; D: TRBD2; CDR3: CASIGGAYEQYF; DNA: TGTGCCAGTATCGGGGGGGCCTACGAGCAGTACTTC
V: TRBV7-9; size: few; J: TRBJ2-7; D: .; CDR3: CASSLGQMSYEQYF; DNA: TGTGCCAGCAGCTTAGGTCAGATGTCCTACGAGCAGTACTTC
V: TRBV29-1; size: .; J: TRBJ2-1; D: TRBD2; CDR3: CSVDSLAGSYNEQFF; DNA: TGCAGCGTTGATAGTCTAGCGGGCTCCTACAATGAGCAGTTCTTC
V: TRBV19; size: .; J: TRBJ2-7; D: TRBD2; CDR3: CASSATSGSIRHYEQYF; DNA: TGTGCCAGTTCGGCCACTAGCGGGAGTATTAGGCACTACGAGCAGTACTTC
V: TRBV5-4; size: .; J: TRBJ1-1; D: .; CDR3: CASSVGQSGYTEAFF; DNA: TGTGCCAGCAGCGTTGGCCAGTCCGGGTACACTGAAGCTTTCTTT
V: TRBV6-1; size: .; J: TRBJ2-3; D: .; CDR3: CASSDTGRVTDTQYF; DNA: TGTGCCAGCAGTGATACCGGCAGGGTCACAGATACGCAGTATTTT
V: TRBV7-9; size: .; J: TRBJ1-3; D: TRBD1; CDR3: CASSLLQGVGNTIYF; DNA: TGTGCCAGCAGCTTATTACAGGGGGTCGGAAACACCATATATTTT
V: TRBV11-2; size: .; J: TRBJ2-7; D: .; CDR3: CASSPPLTGVSYEQYF; DNA: TGTGCCAGCAGCCCTCCCTTGACAGGTGTATCCTACGAGCAGTACTTC
V: TRBV7-9; size: .; J: TRBJ1-4; D: .; CDR3: CASSSIDRRLNEKLFF; DNA: TGTGCCAGCAGCTCTATCGACAGGCGTCTAAATGAAAAACTGTTTTTT
V: TRBV18; size: .; J: TRBJ2-2; D: .; CDR3: CASSPIDTGELFF; DNA: TGTGCCAGCTCACCCATAGACACCGGGGAGCTGTTTTTT
V: TRBV9; size: .; J: TRBJ2-2; D: .; CDR3: CASSSSAAGPRTGELFF; DNA: TGTGCCAGCAGCTCCTCCGCGGCGGGGCCGCGCACCGGGGAGCTGTTTTTT
V: TRBV11-2; size: .; J: TRBJ2-7; D: TRBD2; CDR3: CASSFVAAGLAAEQYF; DNA: TGTGCCAGCAGCTTCGTAGCCGCGGGACTAGCGGCCGAGCAGTACTTC
V: TRBV7-6; size: .; J: TRBJ1-1; D: TRBD1; CDR3: CASSRDRGHSLAFF; DNA: TGTGCCAGCAGCCGGGACAGGGGGCATAGTCTAGCTTTCTTT
V: TRBV6-5; size: .; J: TRBJ2-5; D: .; CDR3: CASTRGAGEFETQYF; DNA: TGTGCCAGCACGCGAGGGGCAGGGGAATTCGAGACCCAGTACTTC
V: TRBV19; size: .; J: TRBJ2-2; D: .; CDR3: CASSIGEATGELFF; DNA: TGTGCCAGTAGTATAGGGGAGGCGACCGGGGAGCTGTTTTTT
V: TRBV27; size: .; J: TRBJ2-7; D: TRBD1; CDR3: CASSLTGTGSYEQYF; DNA: TGTGCCAGCAGTTTAACTGGGACAGGTTCCTACGAGCAGTACTTC
V: TRBV29-1; size: .; J: TRBJ2-1; D: TRBD2; CDR3: CSVEGPSGSYNEQFF; DNA: TGCAGCGTTGAAGGGCCTAGCGGCTCCTACAATGAGCAGTTCTTC
V: TRBV6-5; size: .; J: TRBJ1-2; D: TRBD1; CDR3: CASTPGDRDNYGYTF; DNA: TGTGCCAGCACCCCCGGGGACAGAGATAACTATGGCTACACCTTC
V: TRBV2; size: .; J: TRBJ2-3; D: .; CDR3: CASSPGLQGWGTDTQYF; DNA: TGTGCCAGCAGCCCCGGCTTGCAGGGTTGGGGCACAGATACGCAGTATTTT
V: TRBV10-3; size: few; J: TRBJ1-1; D: TRBD1; CDR3: CAISDHTRTGMNTEAFF; DNA: TGTGCCATCAGTGACCACACTAGGACAGGGATGAACACTGAAGCTTTCTTT
V: TRBV29-1; size: .; J: TRBJ2-5; D: TRBD1; CDR3: CSGRQGQETQYF; DNA: TGCAGCGGGAGACAGGGGCAAGAGACCCAGTACTTC
V: TRBV10-3; size: .; J: TRBJ1-1; D: .; CDR3: CAISEQLNTEAFF; DNA: TGTGCCATCAGTGAACAGTTGAACACTGAAGCTTTCTTT
V: TRBV19; size: .; J: TRBJ2-7; D: .; CDR3: CASRDKTYEQYF; DNA: TGTGCCAGTAGAGACAAAACCTACGAGCAGTACTTC
V: TRBV5-6; size: .; J: TRBJ2-5; D: .; CDR3: CASSLVSVNPQETQYF; DNA: TGTGCCAGCAGCTTGGTATCGGTGAATCCCCAAGAGACCCAGTACTTC
V: TRBV5-1; size: .; J: TRBJ2-3; D: TRBD2; CDR3: CASTLRGLAGTTDTQYF; DNA: TGCGCCAGCACCTTGCGGGGACTAGCGGGAACCACAGATACGCAGTATTTT
V: TRBV2; size: few; J: TRBJ1-2; D: TRBD1; CDR3: CASNPDREDYGYTF; DNA: TGTGCCAGCAACCCGGACAGGGAGGACTATGGCTACACCTTC
V: TRBV19; size: .; J: TRBJ2-7; D: .; CDR3: CASRGRGWLEQYF; DNA: TGTGCCAGTAGGGGCAGGGGTTGGCTCGAGCAGTACTTC
V: TRBV5-4; size: few; J: TRBJ2-7; D: .; CDR3: CASSSRDTYYEQYF; DNA: TGTGCCAGCAGCTCCCGGGACACATACTACGAGCAGTACTTC
V: TRBV28; size: .; J: TRBJ2-7; D: TRBD1; CDR3: CASREGFGTGDSEQYF; DNA: TGTGCCAGCAGGGAGGGGTTCGGGACAGGGGATTCCGAGCAGTACTTC
V: TRBV6-5; size: .; J: TRBJ2-7; D: TRBD1; CDR3: CASSRQGSYEQYF; DNA: TGTGCCAGCAGTCGACAGGGCTCCTACGAGCAGTACTTC
V: TRBV27; size: .; J: TRBJ2-7; D: TRBD1; CDR3: CASSSRQGYEQYF; DNA: TGTGCCAGCAGTTCTCGACAGGGCTACGAGCAGTACTTC
V: TRBV4-2; size: .; J: TRBJ2-5; D: .; CDR3: CASSQDLTTQETQYF; DNA: TGTGCCAGCAGCCAAGACCTCACTACCCAAGAGACCCAGTACTTC
V: TRBV6-5; size: .; J: TRBJ1-6; D: .; CDR3: CASSRGLDLHF; DNA: TGTGCCAGCAGCCGGGGTCTTGACCTCCACTTT
V: TRBV7-6; size: .; J: TRBJ2-7; D: .; CDR3: CASSLGGRTYEQYF; DNA: TGTGCCAGCAGCCTCGGAGGGCGCACCTACGAGCAGTACTTC